The sample holds a few counts of the clone carrying this T cell receptor (beta chain). This same CDR3 is encoded by further DNA sequences in the sample. This sample was taken from a study of blood T cell repertoires in COVID-19. The protocol was immunoSEQ multiplex PCR, while the TCRdb copy is restricted to in-frame clones and leaves out a portion. The sample consists of about 210,000 clones, roughly 82% of them appearing once. The specimen was peripheral blood. The TCR comes from a woman aged 55-69 years with COVID-19, enrolled during active disease.

The CDR3 region has the DNA TGCGCCAGCAGCCCCGACAGTAACTATGGCTACACCTTC. The encoded protein is CASSPDSNYGYTF. The J gene is TRBJ1-2, the V gene TRBV5-1, with TRBD1 as a possible D gene (5 bases). V gave up 4 bases and J gave up 1 base, with 8 bases separating them. The CDR3 is 13 residues long. Germline lookup yields CDR1 SGHRS and CDR2 YFSETQ.